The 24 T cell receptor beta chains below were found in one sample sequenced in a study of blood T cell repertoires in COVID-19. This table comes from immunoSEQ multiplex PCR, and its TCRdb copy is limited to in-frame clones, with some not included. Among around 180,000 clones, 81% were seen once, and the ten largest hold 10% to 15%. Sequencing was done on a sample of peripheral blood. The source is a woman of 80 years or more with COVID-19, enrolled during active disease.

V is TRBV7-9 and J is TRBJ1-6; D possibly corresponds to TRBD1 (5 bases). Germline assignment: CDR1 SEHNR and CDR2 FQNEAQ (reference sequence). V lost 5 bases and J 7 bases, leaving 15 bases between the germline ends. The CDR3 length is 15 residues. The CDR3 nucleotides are TGTGCCAGCAGCAGGGGCCAGGGAGGGAATTCACCCCTCCACTTT. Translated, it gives CASSRGQGGNSPLHF.

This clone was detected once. The CDR3: CASSYNRGQGYGYTF. CDR3 DNA sequence: TGTGCCAGCAGTTACAACAGGGGGCAAGGCTATGGCTACACCTTC. The chain recombines TRBV7-2 with TRBJ1-2; 9 bases agree with TRBD1. The length of the CDR3 is 15 residues. Germline CDR1 reads SGHTA; CDR2 reads FQGNSA. The V gene end was trimmed by 6 bases and the J gene end by 4 bases; junction bases not matched to a gene: 9.

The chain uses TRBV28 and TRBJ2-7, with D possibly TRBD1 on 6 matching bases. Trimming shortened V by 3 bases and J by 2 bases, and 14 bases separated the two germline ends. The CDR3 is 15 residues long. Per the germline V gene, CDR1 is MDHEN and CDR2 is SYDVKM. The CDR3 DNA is TGTGCCAGCAGTTTCGGGACACTACACCCCTACGAGCAGTACTTC. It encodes CASSFGTLHPYEQYF.

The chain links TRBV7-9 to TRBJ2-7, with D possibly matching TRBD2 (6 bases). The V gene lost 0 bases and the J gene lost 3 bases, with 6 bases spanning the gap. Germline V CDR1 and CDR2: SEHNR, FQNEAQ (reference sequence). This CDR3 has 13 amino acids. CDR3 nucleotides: TGTGCCAGCAGCTTAGCGCGGGGCTACGAGCAGTACTTC. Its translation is CASSLARGYEQYF.

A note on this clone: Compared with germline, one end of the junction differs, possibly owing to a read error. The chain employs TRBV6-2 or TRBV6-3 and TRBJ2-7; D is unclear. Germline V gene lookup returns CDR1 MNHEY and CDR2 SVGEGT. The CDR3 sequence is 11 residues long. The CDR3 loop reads CASSHSYEQYF. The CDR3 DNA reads TGTGCCAGCAGTCACTCCTACGAGCAGTACTTC.

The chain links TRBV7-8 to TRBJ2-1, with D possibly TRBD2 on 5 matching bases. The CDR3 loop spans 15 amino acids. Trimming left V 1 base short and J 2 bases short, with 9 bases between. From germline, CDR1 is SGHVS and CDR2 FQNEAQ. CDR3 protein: CASSLGAATYNEQFF. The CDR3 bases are TGTGCCAGCAGCTTAGGAGCGGCCACCTACAATGAGCAGTTCTTC.

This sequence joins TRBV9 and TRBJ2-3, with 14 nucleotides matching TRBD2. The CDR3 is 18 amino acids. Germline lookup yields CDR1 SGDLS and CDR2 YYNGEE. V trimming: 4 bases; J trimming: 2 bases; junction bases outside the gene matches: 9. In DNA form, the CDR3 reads TGTGCCAGCAGCATAGAGGGACTAGCGGGGGCCAACACAGATACGCAGTATTTT. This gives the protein CASSIEGLAGANTDTQYF.

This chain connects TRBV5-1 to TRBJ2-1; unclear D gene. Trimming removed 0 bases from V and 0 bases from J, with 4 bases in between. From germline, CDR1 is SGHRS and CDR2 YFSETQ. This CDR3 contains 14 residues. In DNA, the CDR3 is TGCGCCAGCAGCTTGGAAGCCTCCTACAATGAGCAGTTCTTC. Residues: CASSLEASYNEQFF.

CDR3 loop: CASSQDSAGSGANVLTF. The CDR3 DNA reads as TGTGCCAGCTCTCAAGACAGCGCCGGGTCTGGGGCCAACGTCCTGACTTTC. The chain joins TRBV18 to TRBJ2-6, with D tentatively TRBD1 (5 bases). The CDR3 sequence is 17 residues long. Between the trimmed V and J ends, which lost 6 bases and 1 base, there was a span of 16 bases. Germline loops: CDR1 KGHSH, CDR2 LQKENI. The variable domain in full, completed from reference TRBV18 and TRBJ2-6, reads NAGVMQNPRHLVRRRGQEARLRCSPMKGHSHVYWYRQLPEEGLKFMVYLQKENIIDESGMPKERFSAEFPKEGPSILRIQQVVRGDSAAYFCASSQDSAGSGANVLTFGAGSRLTVL.

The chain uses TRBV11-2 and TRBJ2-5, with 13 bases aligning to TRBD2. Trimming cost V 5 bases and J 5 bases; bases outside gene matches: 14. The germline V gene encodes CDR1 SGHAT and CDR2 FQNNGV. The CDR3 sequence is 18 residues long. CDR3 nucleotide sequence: TGTGCCAGCAGCCCCAGGATGCCGGGACTAGCGGGGAAGGAGACCCAGTACTTC. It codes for CASSPRMPGLAGKETQYF.

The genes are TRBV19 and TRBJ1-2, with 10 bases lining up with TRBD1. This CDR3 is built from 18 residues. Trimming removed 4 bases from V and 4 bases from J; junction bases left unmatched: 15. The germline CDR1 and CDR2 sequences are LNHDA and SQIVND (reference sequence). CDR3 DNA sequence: TGTGCCAGTAGTAGGGGTTCGAGACAGGGGGCACCTATCTATGGCTACACCTTC. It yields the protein CASSRGSRQGAPIYGYTF.

The CDR3 coding sequence is TGTGCCAGCAGCCCCACTCCGTACACCGGGGAGCTGTTTTTT. As protein: CASSPTPYTGELFF. The gene calls are TRBV4-2 and TRBJ2-2; D ambiguous. Germline values: CDR1 LGHNA, CDR2 YNFKEQ. This CDR3 has 14 amino acids. V lost 4 bases and J lost 3, with 9 bases in between.

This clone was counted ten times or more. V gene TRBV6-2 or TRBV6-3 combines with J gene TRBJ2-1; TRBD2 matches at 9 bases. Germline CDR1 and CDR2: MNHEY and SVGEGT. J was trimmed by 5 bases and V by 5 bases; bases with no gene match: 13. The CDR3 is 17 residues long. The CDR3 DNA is TGTGCCAGCAGTCACCCGAGTGGGCTAGCGGGGAACAATGAGCAGTTCTTC. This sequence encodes CASSHPSGLAGNNEQFF.

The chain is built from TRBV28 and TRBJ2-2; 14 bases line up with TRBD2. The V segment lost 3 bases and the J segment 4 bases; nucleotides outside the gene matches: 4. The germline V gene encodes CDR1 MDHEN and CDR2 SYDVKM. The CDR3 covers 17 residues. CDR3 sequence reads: CASSLVGLAGGTGELFF. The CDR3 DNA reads TGTGCCAGCAGTTTGGTCGGACTAGCGGGAGGCACCGGGGAGCTGTTTTTT.

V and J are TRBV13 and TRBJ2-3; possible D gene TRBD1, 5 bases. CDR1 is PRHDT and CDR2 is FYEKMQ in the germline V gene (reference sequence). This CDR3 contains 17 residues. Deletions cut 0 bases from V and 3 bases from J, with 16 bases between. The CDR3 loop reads CASSLGGGAIRTDTQYF. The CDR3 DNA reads TGTGCCAGCAGCTTAGGAGGTGGGGCAATTCGGACAGATACGCAGTATTTT.

The CDR3, as DNA: TGTGCCAGCAGTTTTGGAGGCTACGAGCAGTACTTC. Protein product: CASSFGGYEQYF. The J gene is TRBJ2-7, the V gene TRBV12-3 or TRBV12-4, with D maybe TRBD2 (5 bases). The CDR3 is 12 amino acids. V was shortened by 3 bases and J by 3 bases, with 6 bases between the two germline ends.

The CDR3 sequence: CASASDQETQYF. In nucleotides, the CDR3 is TGTGCCAGCGCTAGCGACCAAGAGACCCAGTACTTC. The V and J genes are TRBV2 and TRBJ2-5; perhaps TRBD2 as D (6 bases). The V gene lost 8 bases and the J gene lost 0 bases, with 7 bases spanning the gap. This CDR3 is 12 amino acids long. Germline CDR1 and CDR2: SNHLY and FYNNEI.

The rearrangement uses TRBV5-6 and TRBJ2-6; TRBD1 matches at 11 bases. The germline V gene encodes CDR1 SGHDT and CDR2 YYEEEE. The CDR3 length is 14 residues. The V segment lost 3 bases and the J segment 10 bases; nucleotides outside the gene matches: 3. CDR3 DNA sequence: TGTGCCAGCAGCTGGACAGGGGGCGGAAACGTCCTGACTTTC. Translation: CASSWTGGGNVLTF. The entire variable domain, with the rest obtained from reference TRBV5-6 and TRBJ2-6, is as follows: DAGVTQSPTHLIKTRGQQVTLRCSPKSGHDTVSWYQQALGQGPQFIFQYYEEEERQRGNFPDRFSGHQFPNYSSELNVNALLLGDSALYLCASSWTGGGNVLTFGAGSRLTVL.

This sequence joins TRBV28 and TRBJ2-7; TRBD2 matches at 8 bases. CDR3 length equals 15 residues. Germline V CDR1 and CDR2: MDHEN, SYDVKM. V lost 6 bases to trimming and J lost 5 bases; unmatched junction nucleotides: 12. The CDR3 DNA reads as TGTGCCAGCAGGACGATGGGCGGGAGGATGCACGAGCAGTACTTC. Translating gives CASRTMGGRMHEQYF.

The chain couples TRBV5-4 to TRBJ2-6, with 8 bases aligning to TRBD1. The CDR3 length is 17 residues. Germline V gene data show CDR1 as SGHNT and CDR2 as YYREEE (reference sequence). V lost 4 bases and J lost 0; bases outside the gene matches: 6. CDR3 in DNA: TGTGCCAGCAGCGGGCGGACAGGGTCCTCTGGGGCCAACGTCCTGACTTTC. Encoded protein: CASSGRTGSSGANVLTF.

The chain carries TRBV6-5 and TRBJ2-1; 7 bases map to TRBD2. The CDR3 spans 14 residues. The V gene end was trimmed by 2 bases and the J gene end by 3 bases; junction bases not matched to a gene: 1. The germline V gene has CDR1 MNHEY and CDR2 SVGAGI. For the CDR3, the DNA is TGTGCCAGCAGTTACGGGGAGGGCTACAATGAGCAGTTCTTC. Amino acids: CASSYGEGYNEQFF.

The DNA of the CDR3 is TGTGCCAGCAGCTTGGTCCTAGCGGGAGAAACTGAGCAGTTCTTC. It codes for CASSLVLAGETEQFF. The gene calls are TRBV5-6 and TRBJ2-1, with TRBD2 matching over 10 bases. Trimming took 0 bases from V and 9 from J; bases not matched to a gene: 6. The CDR3 contains 15 residues. Germline values: CDR1 SGHDT, CDR2 YYEEEE. Together with reference TRBV5-6 and TRBJ2-1, the CDR3 gives the full variable domain: DAGVTQSPTHLIKTRGQQVTLRCSPKSGHDTVSWYQQALGQGPQFIFQYYEEEERQRGNFPDRFSGHQFPNYSSELNVNALLLGDSALYLCASSLVLAGETEQFFGPGTRLTVL.

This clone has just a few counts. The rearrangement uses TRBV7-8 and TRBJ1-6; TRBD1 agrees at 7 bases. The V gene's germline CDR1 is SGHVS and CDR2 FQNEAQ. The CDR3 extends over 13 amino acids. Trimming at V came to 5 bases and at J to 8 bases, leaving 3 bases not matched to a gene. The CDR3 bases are TGTGCCAGCAGCGATACAGGGGATTCACCCCTCCACTTT. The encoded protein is CASSDTGDSPLHF.

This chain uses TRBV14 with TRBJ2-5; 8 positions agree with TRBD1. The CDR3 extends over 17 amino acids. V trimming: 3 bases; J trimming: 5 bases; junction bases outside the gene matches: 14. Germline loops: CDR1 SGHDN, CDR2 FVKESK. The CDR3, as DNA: TGTGCCAGCAGCCACCTCTTCGCCAGGGGGCTCAGGGAGACCCAGTACTTC. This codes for CASSHLFARGLRETQYF.